Listed below are T cell receptor beta chains from one sample, sequenced in a study of CD8 T cells in ankylosing spondylitis. TCRdb independently ran MiXCR on the 5' RACE reads; one entry per CDR3 protein. The data show 250,000 or so distinct CDR3 sequences, 20% to 30% seen once. The sequencing sample was made of blood, either unsorted or a sorted T cell fraction (not recorded which). Receptor source: a male donor with ankylosing spondylitis or in good health (not recorded which). CDR3s include the opening cysteine and the closing phenylalanine or tryptophan. A D gene is named only where the DNA matches it firmly. Rows may omit the clone size; those that give it use once, few, many or a size class.

d_gene	abundance	v_gene	j_gene	len	CDR3aa	CDR3nt
TRBD2	.	TRBV20-1	TRBJ2-1	16	CSATRTSGGLINEQFF	TGCAGTGCTACCCGGACTAGCGGGGGGCTAATCAATGAGCAGTTCTTC
.	many	TRBV20-1	TRBJ2-5	12	CSASYQPGALYF	TGCAGTGCTTCCTACCAGCCCGGGGCCCTATACTTC
.	.	TRBV20-1	TRBJ2-5	15	CSARDPAGPAKTQYF	TGCAGTGCTAGAGATCCCGCAGGGCCCGCGAAGACCCAGTACTTC
.	many	TRBV6-1	TRBJ1-1	15	CASSESVGQNTEAFF	TGTGCCAGCAGTGAATCTGTGGGACAGAACACTGAAGCTTTCTTT
.	many	TRBV10-3	TRBJ2-7	24	CAISESLLSPRGASWGGEAYEQYF	TGTGCCATCAGTGAGTCGCTCCTCAGCCCCAGGGGCGCTAGCTGGGGCGGGGAGGCCTACGAGCAGTACTTC
.	few	TRBV20-1	TRBJ2-3	16	CSASLVGVATKDTQYF	TGCAGTGCTAGTTTAGTTGGGGTAGCAACCAAAGATACGCAGTATTTT
TRBD2	few	TRBV6-5	TRBJ2-3	15	CASSLISAGEDTQYF	TGTGCCAGCAGCCTTATTAGCGCGGGGGAAGATACGCAGTATTTT
TRBD1	many	TRBV24-1	TRBJ2-1	13	CATSGQGTREQFF	TGTGCCACCAGCGGACAGGGGACACGTGAGCAGTTCTTC
TRBD2	few	TRBV20-1	TRBJ2-5	18	CSARDLGLAGGPRETQYF	TGCAGTGCTAGAGATCTAGGACTAGCGGGGGGGCCGCGGGAGACCCAGTACTTC
.	many	TRBV7-2	TRBJ1-1	14	CASTRGGRWTEAFF	TGTGCCAGCACCCGAGGGGGGAGGTGGACTGAAGCTTTCTTT
TRBD1	few	TRBV12-3/TRBV12-4	TRBJ1-1	12	CASGDRNTEAFF	TGTGCCAGCGGGGACAGGAACACTGAAGCTTTCTTT
.	many	TRBV21-1	TRBJ2-3	14	CASSGTSGTDTQYF	TGTGCCAGCAGCGGGACTAGCGGCACAGATACGCAGTATTTT
.	few	TRBV20-1	TRBJ2-3	14	CSARQGSTTDTQYF	TGCAGTGCTAGACAGGGGTCAACCACAGATACGCAGTATTTT
.	many	TRBV20-1	TRBJ2-7	11	CSARTVSEQYF	TGCAGTGCTCGGACTGTCTCCGAGCAGTACTTC
.	.	TRBV20-1	TRBJ2-3	10	CSIGSDTQYF	TGCAGCATCGGGTCCGATACGCAGTATTTT
.	few	TRBV20-1	TRBJ2-1	12	CSARLAESGQFF	TGCAGTGCTAGACTCGCCGAATCCGGGCAGTTCTTC
.	.	TRBV4-2	TRBJ1-2	11	CASSQEKGYTF	TGTGCCAGCAGCCAAGAGAAGGGCTACACCTTC
.	.	TRBV5-5	TRBJ2-7	15	CASSLGQGSTYEQYF	TGTGCCAGCAGCTTAGGCCAGGGGTCGACCTACGAGCAGTACTTC
.	many	TRBV3-1	TRBJ2-3	18	CASSQDLAPGHFTDTQYF	TGTGCCAGCAGCCAAGACCTAGCGCCGGGACACTTCACAGATACGCAGTATTTT
.	many	TRBV20-1	TRBJ2-7	14	CSARAQDGAYEQYF	TGCAGTGCTAGAGCCCAGGACGGAGCCTACGAGCAGTACTTC
.	many	TRBV20-1	TRBJ2-5	16	CSARDPSGQGGETQYF	TGCAGTGCTAGAGATCCATCAGGACAGGGAGGGGAGACCCAGTACTTC
.	few	TRBV29-1	TRBJ1-1	14	CSVGRDTMNTEAFF	TGCAGCGTTGGGCGGGACACCATGAACACTGAAGCTTTCTTT
.	few	TRBV6-1	TRBJ2-7	16	CATKRVSREPTYEQYF	TGTGCCACCAAGAGAGTGAGTCGGGAGCCTACCTACGAGCAGTACTTC
.	.	TRBV3-1	TRBJ2-4	15	CASSQDYEAKNIQYF	TGTGCCAGCAGCCAAGATTATGAGGCCAAAAACATTCAGTACTTC
.	many	TRBV10-2	TRBJ2-3	14	CASTPPGRTDTQYF	TGCGCCAGTACGCCCCCCGGGAGAACAGATACGCAGTATTTT
TRBD2	.	TRBV6-1	TRBJ2-1	14	CASSIAGANNEQFF	TGTGCCAGCAGTATAGCGGGGGCCAACAATGAGCAGTTCTTC
.	many	TRBV6-1	TRBJ1-2	15	CASTTGPLLFEGYTF	TGTGCCAGCACAACAGGCCCCCTTCTCTTTGAGGGCTACACCTTC
.	few	TRBV7-7	TRBJ2-5	13	CASSRNHQETQYF	TGTGCCAGCAGCCGCAACCACCAGGAGACCCAGTACTTC
.	once	TRBV14	TRBJ2-2	15	CASSRESWTGGELFF	TGTGCCAGCAGCCGAGAAAGCTGGACGGGCGGGGAGCTGTTTTTT
TRBD1	.	TRBV25-1	TRBJ2-4	16	CASSESDRGTKNIQYF	TGTGCCAGCAGTGAATCTGACAGGGGAACCAAAAACATTCAGTACTTC
.	.	TRBV5-4	TRBJ1-5	15	CASSLGGNPNQPQHF	TGTGCCAGCAGCTTGGGAGGGAACCCCAATCAGCCCCAGCATTTT
.	few	TRBV12-3/TRBV12-4	TRBJ1-2	13	CASSLGGKGGYTF	TGTGCCAGCAGTTTAGGGGGGAAAGGTGGCTACACCTTC
.	.	TRBV20-1	TRBJ1-5	15	CSARVERTNNQPQHF	TGCAGTGCTAGAGTCGAACGGACCAATAATCAGCCCCAGCATTTT
TRBD2	many	TRBV29-1	TRBJ2-3	15	CSVRGGGGGDDTQYF	TGCAGCGTCCGAGGTGGAGGCGGGGGGGATGATACGCAGTATTTT
TRBD2	.	TRBV20-1	TRBJ2-7	15	CSARSYSGENYEQYF	TGCAGTGCTAGATCCTATAGCGGGGAAAACTACGAGCAGTACTTC
TRBD1	few	TRBV20-1	TRBJ2-7	16	CSARELGSDRGHEQYF	TGCAGTGCTAGGGAGCTGGGTTCGGACAGGGGGCACGAGCAGTACTTC
.	.	TRBV6-5	TRBJ2-7	15	CASSSPRDRPYEQYF	TGTGCCAGCAGTTCCCCTCGGGACCGGCCCTACGAGCAGTACTTC
.	.	TRBV29-1	TRBJ1-1	13	CSVRGRANTEAFF	TGCAGCGTTCGGGGCAGGGCCAACACTGAAGCTTTCTTT
.	few	TRBV20-1	TRBJ1-6	15	CSASSAGMYNSPLHF	TGCAGTGCTTCCTCCGCGGGGATGTATAATTCACCCCTCCACTTT
TRBD2	few	TRBV10-3	TRBJ2-5	15	CAISPSGQNQETQYF	TGTGCCATCAGCCCTAGCGGCCAGAATCAAGAGACCCAGTACTTC
.	.	TRBV11-2	TRBJ2-1	17	CASSLGVRGPIGDEQFF	TGTGCCAGCAGCTTAGGGGTTCGGGGGCCGATTGGTGATGAGCAGTTCTTC
.	many	TRBV6-2/TRBV6-3	TRBJ2-7	11	CASSLKYEQYF	TGTGCCAGCAGCCTTAAGTACGAGCAGTACTTC
.	.	TRBV4-1	TRBJ2-2	17	CASSQPQVATRTGELFF	TGCGCCAGCAGCCAACCACAAGTGGCAACGAGGACCGGGGAGCTGTTTTTT
.	few	TRBV7-3	TRBJ2-2	14	CATKESSNTGELFF	TGTGCCACCAAGGAGTCCTCGAACACCGGGGAGCTGTTTTTT
.	.	TRBV15	TRBJ2-3	14	CATSSPSSPNTQYF	TGTGCCACCAGCAGCCCCTCTTCCCCCAATACGCAGTATTTT
TRBD1	many	TRBV24-1	TRBJ2-4	19	CATSALPHDRGMGKNIQYF	TGTGCCACCAGTGCCCTTCCCCACGACAGGGGTATGGGCAAAAACATTCAGTACTTC
TRBD1	many	TRBV20-1	TRBJ2-7	13	CSALDRGKDEQYF	TGCAGTGCTTTGGACAGGGGTAAGGACGAGCAGTACTTC
.	many	TRBV29-1	TRBJ2-1	13	CSVAPRTYNEQFF	TGCAGCGTGGCCCCCAGAACCTACAATGAGCAGTTCTTC
TRBD2	many	TRBV24-1	TRBJ2-1	17	CATSRASGGAGYNEQFF	TGTGCCACCAGTCGGGCTAGCGGGGGGGCCGGGTACAATGAGCAGTTCTTC
.	many	TRBV5-1	TRBJ2-7	12	CASSGGYYEQYF	TGCGCCAGCAGCGGGGGGTACTACGAGCAGTACTTC
TRBD1	.	TRBV10-3	TRBJ2-1	17	CAIRKPPGQGANNEQFF	TGTGCCATCAGAAAGCCGCCGGGACAGGGGGCCAACAATGAGCAGTTCTTC
.	many	TRBV28	TRBJ2-2	14	CAARLLVSTGELFF	TGTGCCGCACGACTCCTTGTGAGCACCGGGGAGCTGTTTTTT
.	many	TRBV20-1	TRBJ1-1	14	CSAKPGGGAREAFF	TGCAGTGCTAAACCCGGAGGGGGGGCCAGGGAAGCTTTCTTT